This TCR beta chain was sequenced during a study of T cell responses to AZD1222 COVID-19 vaccine. Data came from immunoSEQ multiplex PCR; TCRdb stores just in-frame clones and leaves some out. The sample shows just over 65,000 clones, roughly nine tenths of them seen only once. Study results and caveats: Following two doses of AZD1222, Spike-specific TCR breadth and depth rose. Baseline testing showed seropositivity in only six AZD1222 recipients.

A note on this clone: Its antigen is not known.

The V and J ends lost 4 bases and 6 bases respectively, with 14 bases between them. The CDR3 runs 13 residues. CDR1 and CDR2 (germline): SGHRS, YFSETQ. The sample here was peripheral blood, taken on day 0 of AZD1222 vaccination. The chain has TRBV5-1 and TRBJ2-7; D possibly corresponds to TRBD1 (6 bases). The receptor comes from an adult in good health. CDR3 sequence: CASSETTGPEQYF. CDR3 DNA: TGCGCCAGCAGCGAGACTACAGGGCCCGAGCAGTACTTC.